The next 25 T cell receptor beta chains were all read from a single sample in a study of T cells after yellow fever vaccination (dated by TCRdb to between 2018 and 2021). The treatment or condition label of this sample denotes: live attenuated yellow fever vaccine strain. The method was 5' RACE. Sequencer: Illumina HiSeq 2500. TCRdb reran the public reads through fastp at Q25 and MiXCR, keeping productive beta chains. Each CDR3 protein appears once, grouped with its most common genes and DNA. The sample table lists 300,000 to 350,000 distinct CDR3 sequences, approximately 8% of them with a count of one. The top ten clonotypes cover 15% to 20% of the sample. Here the sequenced sample was PBMCs, taken about 41 days after the first yellow fever vaccination. These receptors came from a man younger than 30 who received the YFV17D yellow fever vaccine.

This clonotype was seen more than once but under ten times. This chain links TRBV19 with TRBJ2-7; 7 nucleotides line up with TRBD1. The CDR3 loop spans 13 amino acids. From germline, CDR1 is LNHDA and CDR2 SQIVND (reference sequence). J was trimmed by 2 bases and V by 3 bases; bases with no gene match: 1. In DNA, the CDR3 is TGTGCCAGTAGTATGGACAGGACCTACGAGCAGTACTTC. Translation: CASSMDRTYEQYF.

The chain's CDR3 is CASSPTLLARNEQFF. The CDR3 DNA follows: TGTGCCAGCTCACCAACTCTCTTAGCACGCAATGAGCAGTTCTTC. The chain couples TRBV18 to TRBJ2-1; no definite D call. Germline assignment: CDR1 KGHSH and CDR2 LQKENI. Trimming took off 2 bases at V and 6 bases at J, with 14 bases between the two ends. The CDR3 totals 15 residues.

The sample holds a few counts of this clonotype. The V gene is TRBV7-9, the J gene TRBJ1-4; 9 bases map to TRBD1. V shed 3 bases, J shed 5 bases, and the junction held 1 base outside the gene matches. The CDR3 is 14 amino acids. CDR1 and CDR2 (germline): SEHNR, FQNEAQ (reference sequence). CDR3 in DNA: TGTGCCAGCAGCTTCGACAGGGGGAATGAAAAACTGTTTTTT. Residues: CASSFDRGNEKLFF.

The genes are TRBV5-1 and TRBJ1-2; D unclear. This CDR3 has 14 amino acids. Germline CDR1 reads SGHRS; CDR2 reads YFSETQ. Trimming shortened V by 4 bases and J by 1 base, and 11 bases separated the two germline ends. The chain's CDR3 is CASSIGDGNYGYTF. DNA of the CDR3: TGCGCCAGCAGCATAGGCGACGGTAACTATGGCTACACCTTC. The full variable domain, in which reference TRBV5-1 and TRBJ1-2 provide the parts outside the CDR3, is KAGVTQTPRYLIKTRGQQVTLSCSPISGHRSVSWYQQTPGQGLQFLFEYFSETQRNKGNFPGRFSGRQFSNSRSEMNVSTLELGDSALYLCASSIGDGNYGYTFGSGTRLTVV.

The chain is built from TRBV5-1 and TRBJ1-4; D is unresolved. Germline-derived CDR1 and CDR2 are SGHRS and YFSETQ. Trimming removed 4 bases at V and 0 bases at J, with 10 bases between. This CDR3 region has 15 residues. CDR3 coding DNA: TGCGCCAGCAGCCCCCGACTTTCAACTAATGAAAAACTGTTTTTT. It yields the protein CASSPRLSTNEKLFF.

J is TRBJ1-1 and V is TRBV5-1; TRBD1 is a possible D gene (5 bases). Per the germline V gene, CDR1 is SGHRS and CDR2 is YFSETQ. This CDR3 region has 14 residues. Trimming pared 5 bases from V and 6 bases from J, leaving 17 bases between. The CDR3 spells CASSPMGGVSEAFF. In DNA form, the CDR3 reads TGCGCCAGCAGTCCCATGGGGGGGGTTTCTGAAGCTTTCTTT.

This chain joins TRBV24-1 and TRBJ2-5; D gene ambiguous. The CDR3 runs to 12 residues. CDR1 KGHDR and CDR2 SFDVKD come from the germline V gene. V lost 6 bases to trimming and J lost 3 bases, with 7 bases between them. The CDR3 bases are TGTGCCACCAGTTTAGGCGAAGAGACCCAGTACTTC. This sequence encodes CATSLGEETQYF.

This clonotype was seen a handful of times. V gene TRBV28 combines with J gene TRBJ2-7; D gene uncertain. Germline-derived CDR1 and CDR2 are MDHEN and SYDVKM. The V gene lost 3 bases and the J gene lost 4 bases, with 7 bases spanning the gap. This CDR3 is built from 12 residues. DNA of the CDR3: TGTGCCAGCAGTTTCGGGCAGTACGAGCAGTACGTC. The encoded protein is CASSFGQYEQYV.

J is TRBJ2-3 and V is TRBV6-1, with 9 bases that match TRBD2. CDR1 and CDR2 from the germline V gene are MNHNS and SASEGT. CDR3 length: 15 amino acids. V was pared by 8 bases and J by 5 bases, with 11 bases of the junction left unmatched. The CDR3 loop reads CASGKAGGTLDTQYF. As DNA, the CDR3 is TGTGCCAGCGGGAAAGCGGGGGGTACATTAGATACGCAGTATTTT.

The V gene is TRBV6-2 or TRBV6-3, the J gene TRBJ1-5; D is undetermined. The V and J ends lost 6 bases and 4 bases respectively, with 7 bases between them. The CDR3 is made up of 12 amino acids. Germline CDR1 and CDR2: MNHEY and SVGEGT. This CDR3 reads CASRPPNQPQHF. Here the CDR3 DNA reads TGTGCCAGCAGACCCCCAAATCAGCCCCAGCATTTT.

The chain couples TRBV7-2 to TRBJ2-3; 7 bases fit TRBD2. Germline CDR1 and CDR2: SGHTA and FQGNSA. With V trimmed by 3 bases and J by 1 base, 7 bases remained unmatched. This CDR3 region has 16 residues. CDR3 coding DNA: TGTGCCAGCAGCTTGGTAGCGGGTCCTGGCACAGATACGCAGTATTTT. It translates to CASSLVAGPGTDTQYF.

This clonotype was seen only a few times. The CDR3 sequence: CASSLTLVSNEQFF. The DNA of the CDR3 is TGTGCCAGCAGCTTAACGTTAGTTAGCAATGAGCAGTTCTTC. This chain links TRBV7-3 with TRBJ2-1, with D unresolved. This CDR3 region has 14 residues. CDR1 is SGHTA and CDR2 is FQGTGA in the germline V gene. V lost 0 bases and J lost 6, with 9 bases in between.

This clonotype was seen a handful of times. The chain links TRBV10-3 to TRBJ2-5; 8 bases align to TRBD2. After removal of 10 bases from V and 3 bases from J, the junction contained 16 bases not matched to a gene. CDR1 and CDR2 (germline): ENHRY, SYGVKD. CDR3 length: 16 amino acids. The CDR3 loop is CATKAGAEGMKETQYF. CDR3 nucleotide sequence: TGTGCCACCAAAGCGGGGGCCGAGGGAATGAAAGAGACCCAGTACTTC.

The rearrangement links TRBV7-9 to TRBJ1-1; a possible D gene is TRBD1 (5 bases). Trimming shortened V by 1 base and J by 4 bases, and 16 bases separated the two germline ends. The CDR3 extends over 16 amino acids. Germline V lookup: CDR1 SEHNR, CDR2 FQNEAQ (reference sequence). The CDR3 bases are TGTGCCAGCAGCTTAGGGGTGGGGGATTTCACCACTGAAGCTTTCTTT. This translates into CASSLGVGDFTTEAFF.

This clonotype was recorded a few times. The chain combines TRBV27 with TRBJ2-7; 14 bases agree with TRBD2. Germline loops: CDR1 MNHEY, CDR2 SMNVEV (reference sequence). This CDR3 spans 16 amino acids. After removal of 5 bases from V and 6 bases from J, the junction contained 9 bases not matched to a gene. CDR3 nucleotide sequence: TGTGCCAGCAGTCCCCCGACTAGCGGGGGGGCTGGCGAGCAGTACGTC. Its protein product is CASSPPTSGGAGEQYV.

The chain links TRBV7-2 to TRBJ2-2; no reliable D call. The CDR3 covers 16 residues. CDR1 SGHTA and CDR2 FQGNSA come from the germline V gene. Trimming took off 0 bases at V and 8 bases at J, with 16 bases between the two ends. CDR3 in amino acids: CASSLAYRQFAGELFF. In DNA, the CDR3 is TGTGCCAGCAGCTTAGCCTATAGGCAGTTCGCTGGGGAGCTGTTTTTT.

The chain employs TRBV11-1 and TRBJ1-1, with D perhaps TRBD1 (5 bases). Germline CDR1 and CDR2: SGHAT and FQDESV (reference sequence). This CDR3 has 13 amino acids. Trimming shortened V by 5 bases and J by 3 bases, and 10 bases separated the two germline ends. As DNA, the CDR3 is TGTGCCAGCAGCCGACTGGGGGACACTGAAGCTTTCTTT. It translates to CASSRLGDTEAFF.

This clonotype came up a few times. V and J are TRBV20-1 and TRBJ2-7; TRBD2 matches 14 bases. J gave up 7 bases and V 0 bases, and 5 bases lay outside the gene matches. Germline CDR1 reads DFQATT; CDR2 reads SNEGSKA (reference sequence). This CDR3 is 15 amino acids long. The CDR3 reads CSARDLRLAGGEQYF. The CDR3 region has the DNA TGCAGTGCTAGAGACCTTAGACTAGCGGGGGGGGAGCAGTACTTC.

The V and J genes are TRBV7-2 and TRBJ2-7; TRBD2 matches 8 bases. The trim removed 5 bases at V and 0 bases at J, leaving 6 bases unmatched. Germline CDR1 reads SGHTA; CDR2 reads FQGNSA. The CDR3 length is 15 residues. The CDR3 sequence: CASSTSGGFSYEQYF. DNA of the CDR3: TGTGCCAGCAGCACGAGCGGGGGTTTCTCCTACGAGCAGTACTTC.

The chain links TRBV19 to TRBJ2-3, with TRBD2 identical over 11 bases. There are 18 residues in the CDR3. CDR1 is LNHDA, CDR2 SQIVND, per germline (reference sequence). Unmatched junction bases numbered 16, after V lost 9 bases and J lost 2 bases. This CDR3 reads CASSKRLAGLSYTDTQYF. CDR3 DNA: TGTGCCAGCTCGAAACGACTAGCGGGGCTATCATACACAGATACGCAGTATTTT.

The rearrangement links TRBV18 to TRBJ2-1, with a possible D match to TRBD2 (5 bases). This CDR3 comprises 14 residues. Looked up from germline, CDR1 is KGHSH and CDR2 is LQKENI. Trimming removed 4 bases at V and 9 bases at J, with 16 bases between. The CDR3 coding sequence is TGTGCCAGCTCACTTCGGCCGGCCGAGGGTGAGCAGTTCTTC. As protein: CASSLRPAEGEQFF.

This clonotype was counted between two and nine times. The chain joins TRBV6-5 to TRBJ2-3; D unclear. CDR3 length: 13 amino acids. Trimming stripped 4 bases from V and 10 bases from J, with 15 bases between. The germline CDR1 and CDR2 sequences are MNHEY and SVGAGI. This CDR3 reads CASSSNRAVAQYF. The CDR3 nucleotides are TGTGCCAGCAGTTCCAACCGCGCGGTTGCGCAGTATTTT.

This sequence joins TRBV7-9 and TRBJ1-1; 9 bases fit TRBD1. Germline V lookup: CDR1 SEHNR, CDR2 FQNEAQ (reference sequence). The CDR3 covers 12 residues. V was clipped by 7 bases and J by 10 bases; unmatched bases: 7. CDR3 loop: CASTDRGGGAFF. The CDR3 DNA reads TGTGCCAGCACAGACAGGGGGGGGGGAGCTTTCTTT.

This clonotype has more than one count but fewer than ten. The chain links TRBV5-1 to TRBJ1-6, with D unclear. V gave up 5 bases and J gave up 11 bases, with 23 bases separating them. The CDR3 covers 16 residues. Germline CDR1 and CDR2: SGHRS and YFSETQ. DNA for the CDR3: TGCGCCAGCAGTCCGGAGGCTAGGGCCTGGCTTGCACCCCTCCACTTT. Residues: CASSPEARAWLAPLHF.

The gene calls are TRBV7-2 and TRBJ1-4; D might be TRBD1 (6 bases). The CDR3 covers 17 residues. Germline V gives CDR1 SGHTA, CDR2 FQGNSA. V lost 5 bases and J lost 4, with 20 bases in between. CDR3 nucleotides: TGTGCCAGCAGCCAACCCCGTTCGGGGGCGGGTAATGAAAAACTGTTTTTT. Its protein product is CASSQPRSGAGNEKLFF.